The TCR beta chain described here comes from a study of cytomegalovirus exposure and HLA in healthy donors. The ends lost 7 bases at V and 11 bases at J; junction bases unmatched: 11. CDR3 size: 15 residues. Germline V lookup: CDR1 SNHLY, CDR2 FYNNEI. To note about this clone: Its target is unknown.

PCR amplification relied on 60 Vbeta primers (plus 13 Jbeta primers). Assay used: immunoSEQ multiplex PCR; TCRdb lists only in-frame clones, some missing. The sample consists of approximately 190,000 clones, 70% of them appearing once. Whole-study results and caveats: Within the data, a cluster of highly shared sequence variants was likely a sequencing artifact. Roughly even sequencing depth across donors was the assumption behind the presence/absence analyses. Later analysis identified a missense DCLRE1C variant that was linked to TCR beta V- and J-gene trimming.

This TCR came from a man aged 35 to 55 in good health and CMV-seropositive. This chain uses TRBV2 with TRBJ2-3; TRBD2 matches 14 bases. Material for sequencing was PBMCs. CDR3 sequence reads: CASTRGTSGGGMQYF. CDR3 nucleotide sequence: TGTGCCAGCACCCGAGGGACTAGCGGGGGAGGGATGCAGTATTTT.